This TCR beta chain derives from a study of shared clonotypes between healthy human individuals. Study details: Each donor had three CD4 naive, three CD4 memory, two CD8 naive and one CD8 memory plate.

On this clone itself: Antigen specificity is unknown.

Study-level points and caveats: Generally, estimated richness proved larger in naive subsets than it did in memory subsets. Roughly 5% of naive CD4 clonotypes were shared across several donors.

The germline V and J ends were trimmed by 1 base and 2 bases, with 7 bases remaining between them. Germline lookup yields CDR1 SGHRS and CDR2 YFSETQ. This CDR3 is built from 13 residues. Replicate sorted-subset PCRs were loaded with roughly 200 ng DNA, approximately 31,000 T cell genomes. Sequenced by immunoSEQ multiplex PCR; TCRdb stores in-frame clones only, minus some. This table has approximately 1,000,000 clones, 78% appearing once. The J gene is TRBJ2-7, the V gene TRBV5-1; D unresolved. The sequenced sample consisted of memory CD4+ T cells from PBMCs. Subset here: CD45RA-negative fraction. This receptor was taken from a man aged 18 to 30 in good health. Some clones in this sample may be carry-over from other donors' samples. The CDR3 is CASSLYDTYEQYF. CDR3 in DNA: TGCGCCAGCAGCTTGTACGATACCTACGAGCAGTACTTC.